Listed below are T cell receptor beta chains from one sample, sequenced in a study of cytomegalovirus exposure and HLA in healthy donors. Assay used: immunoSEQ multiplex PCR; TCRdb lists only in-frame clones, some missing. Here the sample spans about 120,000 clones, approximately 82% being singletons. The sample taken for sequencing was PBMCs. All receptors come from a man aged 25-45 years in good health and CMV-seropositive. Each CDR3 is given with its conserved first and last residue. Fields, in order: V gene, J gene, D gene, clone size, CDR3 DNA, CDR3 protein. A D gene is named only where the DNA matches it firmly. Rows may omit the clone size; those that give it use once, few, many or a size class.

v_call: TRBV6-1
j_call: TRBJ2-7
d_call: NA
clone_size: once
cdr3_nt: TGTGCCAGCACCCGAGCCCTCAATCCGAACTACGAGCAGTACTTC
cdr3_aa: CASTRALNPNYEQYF

v_call: TRBV4-1
j_call: TRBJ2-3
d_call: NA
clone_size: few
cdr3_nt: TGCGCCAGCAGCCAAGAGAGGGGGGCTAGCGGACACACAGATACGCAGTATTTT
cdr3_aa: CASSQERGASGHTDTQYF

v_call: TRBV6-1
j_call: TRBJ1-3
d_call: NA
clone_size: NA
cdr3_nt: TGTGCCTCCGGGGGAGGGTCTGGAAACACCATATATTTT
cdr3_aa: CASGGGSGNTIYF

v_call: TRBV27
j_call: TRBJ1-6
d_call: TRBD1
clone_size: NA
cdr3_nt: TGTGCCAGCAGCCAAGGACAGGGTTATTATGAGCGCTCACCCCTCCACTTT
cdr3_aa: CASSQGQGYYERSPLHF

v_call: TRBV7-9
j_call: TRBJ1-1
d_call: NA
clone_size: NA
cdr3_nt: TGTGCCAGCAGCCCGGATGCCAGCGGCACTGAAGCTTTCTTT
cdr3_aa: CASSPDASGTEAFF

v_call: TRBV28
j_call: TRBJ1-6
d_call: NA
clone_size: NA
cdr3_nt: TGTGCCAGCAGTCCCTCCCCAGGGGTGACACCCCTCCACTTT
cdr3_aa: CASSPSPGVTPLHF

v_call: TRBV5-5
j_call: TRBJ2-1
d_call: NA
clone_size: NA
cdr3_nt: TGTGCCAGCAGCATGGAAGCATACAATGAGCAGTTCTTC
cdr3_aa: CASSMEAYNEQFF

v_call: TRBV19
j_call: TRBJ2-4
d_call: TRBD2
clone_size: NA
cdr3_nt: TGTGCCAGTAGTATAGTTTTGCGGACTAGCGGGGGAAACAGTCAGTACTTC
cdr3_aa: CASSIVLRTSGGNSQYF

v_call: TRBV5-5
j_call: TRBJ1-5
d_call: NA
clone_size: NA
cdr3_nt: TGTGCCAGCAGCTTGGGGGGAGGCAATCAGCCCCAGCATTTT
cdr3_aa: CASSLGGGNQPQHF

v_call: TRBV5-6
j_call: TRBJ1-6
d_call: TRBD1
clone_size: NA
cdr3_nt: TGTGCCAGCAGCGCACAGGGGATACATAATTCACCCCTCCACTTT
cdr3_aa: CASSAQGIHNSPLHF

v_call: TRBV27
j_call: TRBJ2-7
d_call: TRBD1
clone_size: NA
cdr3_nt: TGTGCCAGCAGTTTGAACCGGGACAGGCCAGTCTACGAGCAGTACTTC
cdr3_aa: CASSLNRDRPVYEQYF

v_call: TRBV11-1
j_call: TRBJ2-5
d_call: NA
clone_size: once
cdr3_nt: TGTGCCAGCAGCTTAGCCGCAGGGTTGGAGACCCAGTACTTC
cdr3_aa: CASSLAAGLETQYF

v_call: TRBV18
j_call: TRBJ1-2
d_call: NA
clone_size: few
cdr3_nt: TGTGCCAGCTCACCACCGATGGGAGAACGCTTTGCTGGCTACACCTTC
cdr3_aa: CASSPPMGERFAGYTF

v_call: TRBV5-6
j_call: TRBJ1-2
d_call: TRBD1
clone_size: NA
cdr3_nt: TGTGCCAGCAGAGGACAGGGCCTGGGGTATGGCTACACCTTC
cdr3_aa: CASRGQGLGYGYTF

v_call: TRBV20-1
j_call: TRBJ1-2
d_call: TRBD1
clone_size: NA
cdr3_nt: TGCAGTGCTGGGGACAGCTATGGCTACACCTTC
cdr3_aa: CSAGDSYGYTF

v_call: TRBV6-5
j_call: TRBJ2-1
d_call: TRBD1
clone_size: NA
cdr3_nt: TGTGCCAGCGGACAGGTATACAATGAGCAGTTCTTC
cdr3_aa: CASGQVYNEQFF

v_call: TRBV19
j_call: TRBJ1-3
d_call: NA
clone_size: NA
cdr3_nt: TGTGCCAGTAGTATAGAAGCGGGCTACTCTGGAAACACCATATATTTT
cdr3_aa: CASSIEAGYSGNTIYF

v_call: TRBV10-3
j_call: TRBJ1-6
d_call: NA
clone_size: NA
cdr3_nt: TGTGCCATTACTGAGACAGGAAATAATTCACCCCTCCACTTT
cdr3_aa: CAITETGNNSPLHF

v_call: TRBV4-1
j_call: TRBJ2-7
d_call: NA
clone_size: NA
cdr3_nt: TGCGCCAGCAGCCAAGATCTTGGGACTCTGGACTACGAGCAGTACTTC
cdr3_aa: CASSQDLGTLDYEQYF

v_call: TRBV7-2
j_call: TRBJ2-1
d_call: NA
clone_size: NA
cdr3_nt: TGTGCCAGCAGCTCATTAGCGGCTTACAATGAGCAGTTCTTC
cdr3_aa: CASSSLAAYNEQFF